These 7 T cell receptor beta chains share one sample of origin, sequenced in a study of Ad26.COV2.S vaccination and SARS-CoV-2 variants. Assay used: immunoSEQ multiplex PCR; TCRdb lists only in-frame clones, some missing. The sample consists of 150,000 to 200,000 clones, 70% to 90% of them appearing once. The specimen comprised peripheral blood, sampled after recovery from COVID-19. The origin of the receptors is a human donor who had recovered from COVID-19.

The CDR3 DNA sequence: TGCGCCAGCACACGCGACAGAACCTACAATGAGCAGTTCTTC. It encodes CASTRDRTYNEQFF. V and J are TRBV10-2 and TRBJ2-1; D possibly corresponds to TRBD1 (5 bases). Germline values: CDR1 WSHSY, CDR2 SAAADI. There are 14 residues in the CDR3. Trimming left V 7 bases short and J 2 bases short, with 12 bases between.

J is TRBJ1-5 and V is TRBV3-1 (or the pseudogene TRBV3-2); D is uncertain. The CDR3 is 16 residues long. Germline lookup yields CDR1 LGHDT and CDR2 YNNKEL (reference sequence). V was pared by 1 base and J by 2 bases, with 12 bases between. The CDR3 sequence: CASSQVGDPGNQPQHF. In DNA, the CDR3 is TGTGCCAGCAGCCAAGTGGGAGACCCAGGCAATCAGCCCCAGCATTTT.

The genes are TRBV6-5 and TRBJ1-3; 10 bases map to TRBD1. V lost 2 bases to trimming and J lost 4 bases; unmatched junction nucleotides: 2. The germline V gene has CDR1 MNHEY and CDR2 SVGAGI. The CDR3 has 15 residues. The CDR3 region is CASSYTGQGGNTIYF. The CDR3 region has the DNA TGTGCCAGCAGTTACACGGGACAGGGGGGAAACACCATATATTTT.

This sequence joins TRBV6-5 and TRBJ1-5, with 10 bases identical to TRBD1. This CDR3 comprises 14 residues. The germline CDR1 and CDR2 sequences are MNHEY and SVGAGI. The ends lost 6 bases at V and 5 bases at J; junction bases unmatched: 4. DNA of the CDR3: TGTGCCAGCAGCCAAGACAGGGGGCATCAGCCCCAGCATTTT. It specifies CASSQDRGHQPQHF.

This sequence joins TRBV18 and TRBJ1-2, with 10 bases identical to TRBD1. V trimming: 2 bases; J trimming: 8 bases; junction bases outside the gene matches: 8. This CDR3 is 15 amino acids long. Germline V gives CDR1 KGHSH, CDR2 LQKENI. For the CDR3, the DNA is TGTGCCAGCTCACCATTTGACAGGGGGCTGAAGGGCTACACCTTC. This gives the protein CASSPFDRGLKGYTF.

The chain links TRBV5-6 to TRBJ2-3, with 12 bases aligning to TRBD2. Germline lookup yields CDR1 SGHDT and CDR2 YYEEEE. This CDR3 is built from 19 residues. J lost 0 bases, V lost 4 bases, and 12 bases had no gene match. This chain's CDR3 is CASSPRGTSGSSSTDTQYF. CDR3 coding DNA: TGTGCCAGCAGCCCGAGAGGGACTAGCGGGTCCTCTAGCACAGATACGCAGTATTTT. The variable domain in full, with the rest retrieved from reference TRBV5-6 and TRBJ2-3, is DAGVTQSPTHLIKTRGQQVTLRCSPKSGHDTVSWYQQALGQGPQFIFQYYEEEERQRGNFPDRFSGHQFPNYSSELNVNALLLGDSALYLCASSPRGTSGSSSTDTQYFGPGTRLTVL.

V is TRBV7-2 and J is TRBJ2-7, with 7 bases that match TRBD1. The CDR3 loop spans 16 amino acids. Trimming removed 0 bases from V and 2 bases from J; junction bases left unmatched: 7. The germline V gene encodes CDR1 SGHTA and CDR2 FQGNSA. The CDR3 is CASSLASGQRTYEQYF. CDR3 sequence (DNA): TGTGCCAGCAGCTTAGCGTCGGGACAGAGAACCTACGAGCAGTACTTC.